The 11 T cell receptor beta chains below were found in one sample sequenced in a study of blood T cell repertoires in COVID-19. Generated by immunoSEQ multiplex PCR, the TCRdb table keeps only in-frame clones and is missing some. The sample holds 60,000 to 80,000 clones, roughly 90% seen once. The sample comprised peripheral blood. The receptors were sampled from a human donor in a cohort sampled during active COVID-19.

This chain links TRBV7-5 with TRBJ2-7; the table assigns TRBD1, which was not confirmed against the DNA. TRBV7-5 is termed a pseudogene. The CDR3 sequence is 15 residues long. CDR3 loop: CVRSSLDRVVYEQYF. The CDR3 DNA reads as TGTGTCAGAAGCTCCCTCGACAGGGTTGTCTACGAGCAGTACTTC.

The chain is built from TRBV5-1 and TRBJ1-6, with D hard to call. Germline CDR1 reads SGHRS; CDR2 reads YFSETQ. V was pared by 4 bases and J by 0 bases, with 11 bases between. The CDR3 runs 16 residues. The CDR3 region has the DNA TGCGCCAGCAGCCGGGGAGACGGCTCCTATAATTCACCCCTCCACTTT. This encodes CASSRGDGSYNSPLHF.

This clone was observed a few times. This chain links TRBV4-2 with TRBJ2-7, with TRBD1 matching over 9 bases. The CDR3 is 15 amino acids. CDR1 is LGHNA and CDR2 is YNFKEQ in the germline V gene. Unmatched junction bases numbered 4, after V lost 1 base and J lost 3 bases. The CDR3 region has the DNA TGTGCCAGCAGCCAAGGGACAGGGGTATACTACGAGCAGTACTTC. It specifies CASSQGTGVYYEQYF.

This clone occurred once. The genes are TRBV11-3 and TRBJ2-7; 7 bases are shared with TRBD2. This CDR3 comprises 14 residues. Germline-derived CDR1 and CDR2 are SGHNT and YENEEA. Unmatched junction bases numbered 10, after V lost 5 bases and J lost 6 bases. CDR3 sequence reads: CASSPGLDSGEQYF. The CDR3 region has the DNA TGTGCCAGCAGCCCCGGACTAGACTCGGGCGAGCAGTACTTC.

The chain links TRBV7-6 to TRBJ2-5, with D possibly being TRBD2 (6 bases). CDR3 length: 17 amino acids. Between the trimmed V and J ends, which lost 0 bases and 4 bases, there was a span of 18 bases. Germline CDR1 is SGHVS and CDR2 is FNYEAQ. This CDR3 reads CASSLAPLQAGTETQYF. The DNA of the CDR3 is TGTGCCAGCAGCTTAGCCCCCCTTCAAGCGGGTACAGAGACCCAGTACTTC.

The chain has TRBV4-1 and TRBJ2-1; TRBD2 is a possible D gene (5 bases). The CDR3 length is 15 residues. The germline V gene has CDR1 MGHRA and CDR2 YSYEKL. The germline V and J ends were trimmed by 3 bases and 7 bases, with 16 bases remaining between them. The CDR3 is CASSHRGNRDNEQFF. The CDR3 DNA is TGCGCCAGCAGCCATCGAGGGAACCGGGATAATGAGCAGTTCTTC.

The gene calls are TRBV9 and TRBJ1-6, with D hard to call. The CDR3 covers 17 residues. V was trimmed by 3 bases and J by 0 bases, leaving 13 bases between them. Germline CDR1 SGDLS, CDR2 YYNGEE. Written as DNA, the CDR3 is TGTGCCAGCAGCGCGCGGGGTCCGAGCTCCTATAATTCACCCCTCCACTTT. This gives the protein CASSARGPSSYNSPLHF.

The chain joins TRBV28 to TRBJ1-5; tentative D call: TRBD1 (6 bases). The CDR3 extends over 16 amino acids. Germline values: CDR1 MDHEN, CDR2 SYDVKM. V was cut by 3 bases and J by 5 bases, with 17 bases left in between. In DNA, the CDR3 is TGTGCCAGCAGTTTGAGTGGACAGACCCGCCATCAGCCCCAGCATTTT. Protein: CASSLSGQTRHQPQHF.

The chain has TRBV23-1 and TRBJ1-2; 7 bases line up with TRBD1. TRBV23-1 is marked as an open reading frame, function uncertain. V was clipped by 1 base and J by 8 bases; unmatched bases: 7. The CDR3 consists of 14 residues. This CDR3 reads CASSQFDRVNGYTF. CDR3 DNA sequence: TGCGCCAGCAGTCAATTTGACAGGGTAAACGGCTACACCTTC.

The rearrangement joins TRBV5-8 to TRBJ2-1; no clear D. The CDR3 length is 16 residues. V lost 0 bases to trimming and J lost 3 bases, with 13 bases between them. CDR1 SGHTS and CDR2 YDEGEE come from the germline V gene. This chain's CDR3 is CASSLAWRYYYNEQFF. CDR3 DNA sequence: TGTGCCAGCAGCTTGGCGTGGCGGTACTACTACAATGAGCAGTTCTTC.

The CDR3, as DNA: TGTGCCAGCAGCTTAGCAGGGGAATACGAGCAGTACTTC. Amino acids: CASSLAGEYEQYF. The chain combines TRBV7-9 with TRBJ2-7; maybe TRBD1 (5 bases). This CDR3 region has 13 residues. V lost 0 bases and J lost 4, with 7 bases in between. CDR1 is SEHNR and CDR2 is FQNEAQ in the germline V gene (reference sequence). Variable domain in full (rest from reference TRBV7-9 and TRBJ2-7): DTGVSQNPRHKITKRGQNVTFRCDPISEHNRLYWYRQTLGQGPEFLTYFQNEAQLEKSRLLSDRFSAERPKGSFSTLEIQRTEQGDSAMYLCASSLAGEYEQYFGPGTRLTVT.